Following are 7 T cell receptor beta chains from one sample sequenced in a study of cytomegalovirus exposure and HLA in healthy donors. This table comes from immunoSEQ multiplex PCR, and its TCRdb copy is limited to in-frame clones, with some not included. Of over 110,000 clones listed, around nine tenths are singletons. The sample was PBMCs. The receptors were sampled from a man younger than 30 in good health and CMV-seropositive.

The V call is TRBV10-2, the J call TRBJ2-2, with D unresolved. From germline, CDR1 is WSHSY and CDR2 SAAADI. Between the trimmed V and J ends, which lost 6 bases and 8 bases, there was a span of 13 bases. The CDR3 spans 13 residues. CDR3 sequence reads: CASSVYNVGELFF. CDR3 nucleotide sequence: TGCGCCAGCAGCGTTTACAACGTAGGGGAGCTGTTTTTT.

Only a few counts were recorded for this clone. The J gene is TRBJ1-2, the V gene TRBV18, with 7 positions matching TRBD1. The CDR3 contains 13 residues. V trimming: 3 bases; J trimming: 2 bases; junction bases outside the gene matches: 0. Germline lookup yields CDR1 KGHSH and CDR2 LQKENI. Here the CDR3 reads CASSPTGNYGYTF. CDR3 sequence (DNA): TGTGCCAGCTCACCGACAGGGAACTATGGCTACACCTTC. The variable domain in full, completed from reference TRBV18 and TRBJ1-2, reads NAGVMQNPRHLVRRRGQEARLRCSPMKGHSHVYWYRQLPEEGLKFMVYLQKENIIDESGMPKERFSAEFPKEGPSILRIQQVVRGDSAAYFCASSPTGNYGYTFGSGTRLTVV.

The chain joins TRBV9 to TRBJ2-1, with 9 positions matching TRBD2. CDR1 and CDR2 from the germline V gene are SGDLS and YYNGEE. This CDR3 is 18 amino acids long. V was clipped by 4 bases and J by 7 bases; unmatched bases: 18. The CDR3 protein is CASSPRSGWASGDNEQFF. The CDR3, as DNA: TGTGCCAGCAGCCCACGATCGGGGTGGGCTAGCGGGGATAATGAGCAGTTCTTC.

The chain carries TRBV30 and TRBJ2-3; D might be TRBD2 (5 bases). The CDR3 spans 14 residues. Per the germline V gene, CDR1 is GTSNPN and CDR2 is SVGIG (reference sequence). Deletions cut 0 bases from V and 3 bases from J, with 10 bases between. In nucleotides, the CDR3 is TGTGCCTGGAGTGTACGGGGTAGAACAGATACGCAGTATTTT. Translating it yields CAWSVRGRTDTQYF.

This clone came up once. Sequence at one end of the junction differs from germline and may be a read error. The V gene is TRBV7-7, the J gene TRBJ1-5; the match to TRBD1 covers 7 bases. The CDR3 runs to 13 residues. Germline values: CDR1 SSHAT, CDR2 FNYEAQ (reference sequence). CDR3 nucleotides: TGTGCTAGCAGCAGAGGACAGGACCAGCCCCAGCATTTT. Its protein is CASSRGQDQPQHF. The variable domain in full, completed from reference TRBV7-7 and TRBJ1-5, reads GAGVSQSPRYKVTKRGQDVTLRCDPISSHATLYWYQQALGQGPEFLTYFNYEAQPDKSGLPSDRFSAERPEGSISTLTIQRTEQRDSAMYRCASSRGQDQPQHFGDGTRLSIL.

This chain links TRBV5-1 with TRBJ2-1; 8 nucleotides agree with TRBD1. This CDR3 is built from 15 residues. Trimming took 3 bases from V and 7 from J; bases not matched to a gene: 9. Germline CDR1 SGHRS, CDR2 YFSETQ. The CDR3 loop is CASSYTDRARNEQFF. In nucleotides, the CDR3 is TGCGCCAGCAGCTATACGGACAGGGCGAGGAATGAGCAGTTCTTC.

V gene TRBV27 combines with J gene TRBJ2-1, with TRBD1 as a possible D gene (6 bases). Per germline, CDR1 MNHEY and CDR2 SMNVEV (reference sequence). V was trimmed by 4 bases and J by 5 bases, leaving 15 bases between them. The CDR3 length is 15 residues. In DNA, the CDR3 is TGTGCCAGCAGTTCCATAGGGACATATAACAATGAGCAGTTCTTC. Protein: CASSSIGTYNNEQFF.